This TCR beta chain stems from a study of shared clonotypes between healthy human individuals. Study observations and caveats: Naive subsets generally had larger estimated richness than memory subsets. Of the naive CD4 clonotypes, approximately 5% were shared across several donors.

Within Nashville, Tennessee resided all donors, each a Caucasian adult. Germline V gives CDR1 LGHNA, CDR2 YNFKEQ. V was pared by 1 base and J by 0 bases, with 10 bases between. The CDR3 contains 16 residues. Concerning this clone itself: The antigen remains undetermined.

Authors' methods: Junction-only sequences without quality scores were provided by ImmunoSEQ, so filtering was different. Profiling relied on immunoSEQ multiplex PCR, and the TCRdb table lists in-frame clones only, not all of them. V and J calls and clone size are copied from that table; D and trimming were computed from the DNA. The sample yields around 1.5 million clones, under 99% seen once. The material sequenced was naive CD4+ T cells sorted from blood. Described subset: CD45RA+ positively selected. The gene calls are TRBV4-2 and TRBJ2-1, with D possibly TRBD1 on 5 matching bases. This sequence was found in a man between 25 and 39 years old in good health. CDR3 sequence reads: CASSQADRSSYNEQFF. The CDR3 DNA sequence: TGTGCCAGCAGCCAAGCTGACAGAAGCTCCTACAATGAGCAGTTCTTC.